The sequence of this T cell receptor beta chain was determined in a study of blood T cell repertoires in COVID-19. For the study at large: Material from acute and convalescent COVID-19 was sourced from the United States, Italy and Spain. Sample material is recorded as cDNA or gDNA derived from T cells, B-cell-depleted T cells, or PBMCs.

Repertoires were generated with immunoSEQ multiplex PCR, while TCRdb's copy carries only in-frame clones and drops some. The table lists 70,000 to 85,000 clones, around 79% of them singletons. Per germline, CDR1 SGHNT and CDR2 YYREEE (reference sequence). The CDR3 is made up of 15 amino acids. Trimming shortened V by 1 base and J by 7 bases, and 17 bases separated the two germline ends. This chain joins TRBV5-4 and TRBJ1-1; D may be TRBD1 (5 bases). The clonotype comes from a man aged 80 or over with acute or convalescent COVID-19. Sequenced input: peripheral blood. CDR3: CASSLSDSTIYEAFF. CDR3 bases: TGTGCCAGCAGCTTGAGTGACAGTACCATTTATGAAGCTTTCTTT. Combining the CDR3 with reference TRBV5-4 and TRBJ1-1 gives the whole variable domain ETGVTQSPTHLIKTRGQQVTLRCSSQSGHNTVSWYQQALGQGPQFIFQYYREEENGRGNFPPRFSGLQFPNYSSELNVNALELDDSALYLCASSLSDSTIYEAFFGQGTRLTVV.